The 17 T cell receptor beta chains listed next were all sequenced from one sample in a study of T cell clonality in common variable immunodeficiency. Findings and caveats of the study: Fewer deletions and N-nucleotide insertions were reportedly seen in common variable immunodeficiency TCR beta sequences.

TCRdb keeps only in-frame clones here, not all; method: immunoSEQ multiplex PCR. This sample carries about 31,000 clones, none of them present only once. Antigens for these TCRs are unknown. Specimen: peripheral blood mononuclear cells. The receptors here all came from a human donor with common variable immunodeficiency.

In its sample, this clone was seen a few times. One end of the junction is discordant with germline, which a read error may explain. The CDR3 extends 3 residues past the end of the read, so its final part is completed from the germline J gene. This chain connects TRBV7-9 to TRBJ2-7; TRBD2 might be the D (5 bases). CDR1 SEHNR and CDR2 FQNEAQ come from the germline V gene (reference sequence). The CDR3 spans 13 residues. CDR3 bases read: TGTTCCAGCAGCTTAGAGGGCGCCTACGAG. The encoded protein is CSSSLEGAYE. The whole CDR3 sequence is CSSSLEGAYEQYF.

On this clone itself: Read sequence stops 3 residues before the CDR3 end, and the germline J gene provides the missing end. The chain carries TRBV7-2 and TRBJ1-2, with 8 bases lining up with TRBD1. The germline gives CDR1 SGHTA, CDR2 FQGNSA. The trim removed 5 bases at V and 2 bases at J, leaving 4 bases unmatched. CDR3 length equals 14 residues. CDR3 DNA (partial): TGTGCCAGCAGCACGGACAGGGAGAACTATGGC. Amino acids: CASSTDRENYG. In full, the CDR3 is CASSTDRENYGYTF.

Remarks on this clone: The CDR3 end falls 3 residues outside the read, so it is completed with the germline J gene. V is TRBV5-1 and J is TRBJ2-7, with 10 bases fitting TRBD2. With 5 bases clipped from V and 5 bases from J, the junction kept 13 bases outside the gene matches. The germline gives CDR1 SGHRS, CDR2 YFSETQ. The CDR3 runs 16 residues. The CDR3 sequence is CASSSDNLAGANEQYF. Incomplete CDR3 DNA: TGCGCCAGCAGTTCCGATAACCTAGCGGGAGCGAACGAG.

This clone was picked up a small number of times. The CDR3 spells CSAETGFNSPLHF. CDR3 DNA, as far as it was read: TGCAGTGCCGAGACAGGGTTTAATTCACCC. This chain connects TRBV20-1 to TRBJ1-6; TRBD1 matches 7 bases. From the germline J gene comes the end of the CDR3, since the read stops 3 residues before it. The V segment lost 6 bases and the J segment 6 bases; nucleotides outside the gene matches: 5. The CDR3 has 13 amino acids. CDR1 is DFQATT, CDR2 SNEGSKA, per germline (reference sequence).

Turning to this clone: The CDR3 extends 3 residues past the end of the read, so its final part is completed from the germline J gene. This chain joins TRBV5-8 and TRBJ1-3; D is uncertain. CDR3 length equals 14 residues. CDR1 SGHTS and CDR2 YDEGEE come from the germline V gene. V dropped 0 bases and J dropped 1 base, with 5 bases sitting between them. The covered CDR3 bases are TGTGCCAGCAGCTTGGGACATTCTGGAAACACC. This sequence encodes CASSLGHSGNT. The CDR3, in full, reads CASSLGHSGNTIYF.

This clone came up many times. The DNA ends 3 residues before the CDR3 does, and the rest of the CDR3 is filled in from the germline J gene. The rearrangement links TRBV5-1 to TRBJ1-4, with 7 bases lining up with TRBD1. The CDR3 has 16 residues. In germline, CDR1 is SGHRS, CDR2 YFSETQ. V trimming: 1 base; J trimming: 2 bases; junction bases outside the gene matches: 5. The CDR3 spells CASSLRTGETNEKLFF. Partial CDR3 DNA: TGCGCCAGCAGCTTGAGAACAGGGGAGACTAATGAAAAA.

This clone has just a few counts. A much larger clonotype is one base distant, so this may be a read error. The CDR3 is cut off 3 residues early in the read; its end comes from the germline J gene. The chain uses TRBV2 and TRBJ1-1; weak D call: TRBD1 (5 bases). Deletions cut 6 bases from V and 1 base from J, with 15 bases between. This CDR3 contains 15 residues. Germline V gene sequence: CDR1 SNHLY, CDR2 FYNNEI. CDR3 bases read: TGTGCCAGCAGCCCTGGTTGGGGCCCGAACACTGAA. Amino acid sequence: CASSPGWGPNTE. The entire CDR3 sequence reads CASSPGWGPNTEAFF.

CDR3 DNA, as far as it was read: TGTGCCAGCATTCCTCGGAGGGGCTACTACGAG. Residues: CASIPRRGYYE. The full CDR3 is CASIPRRGYYEQYF. This chain uses TRBV6-4 with TRBJ2-7, with a weak D call TRBD2 (6 bases). The read comes to an end 3 residues before the CDR3 does, leaving the germline J gene to fill in the end. Germline CDR1 reads MRHNA; CDR2 reads SNTAGT. Trimming took off 7 bases at V and 3 bases at J, with 16 bases between the two ends. The CDR3 extends over 14 amino acids.

Notes on this clone: The read is 3 residues too short to cover the CDR3 end, so that end is filled in from the germline J gene. V is TRBV7-6 and J is TRBJ2-5; 7 bases fit TRBD2. Germline V lookup: CDR1 SGHVS, CDR2 FNYEAQ. The CDR3 consists of 14 residues. The CDR3 protein is CASSYPGLIQTQYF. The part of the CDR3 DNA that was read is TGTGCCAGCAGCTACCCGGGACTAATTCAAACC.

This clone has just a few counts. Read coverage stops 3 residues before the CDR3 terminus; the germline J gene supplies the remainder. This chain uses TRBV5-3 with TRBJ2-7; TRBD1 aligns across 8 bases. TRBV5-3 is flagged as an ORF with uncertain function. Trimming cost V 4 bases and J 4 bases; bases outside gene matches: 4. The CDR3 extends over 13 amino acids. The CDR3 reads CARSGWTGYEQYF. CDR3 DNA (partial): TGTGCCAGAAGCGGGTGGACAGGGTACGAG.

This clone was counted many times. Coverage ceases 3 residues before the CDR3 finishes, and the germline J gene fills in the end. This rearrangement joins TRBV5-3 to TRBJ2-7; no clear D gene. TRBV5-3 is flagged as an ORF with uncertain function. The CDR3 has 15 amino acids. Trimming shortened V by 4 bases and J by 2 bases, and 16 bases separated the two germline ends. This chain's CDR3 is CARSPLRVDPYEQYF. CDR3 DNA, as far as it was read: TGTGCCAGAAGCCCTCTCCGGGTCGACCCCTACGAG.

This clone was seen many times. The sequenced fragment ends 3 residues before the CDR3 boundary, so the rest is inferred from the germline J gene. V gene TRBV5-1 combines with J gene TRBJ2-3, with 7 bases that match TRBD2. CDR1 SGHRS and CDR2 YFSETQ come from the germline V gene. V gave up 0 bases and J gave up 6 bases; unmatched junction bases: 10. The CDR3 runs to 16 residues. The CDR3 sequence is CASSLVGAGSGDTQYF. CDR3 DNA, as far as it was read: TGCGCCAGCAGCTTGGTAGGAGCGGGAAGTGGGGATACG.

At least ten counts were recorded for this clone. CDR3 residues: CASSLRTSGSRYNEQFF. The DNA read from the CDR3 is TGTGCCAGCAGCCTGCGGACTAGCGGGAGCCGCTACAATGAG. The rearrangement joins TRBV6-2 or TRBV6-3 to TRBJ2-1; 13 nucleotides match TRBD2. The CDR3 end is not reached by the read, which stops 3 residues before it; the germline J gene fills it in. The J segment lost 3 bases and the V segment lost 6 bases, leaving 8 bases of the junction unmatched. The CDR3 has 17 amino acids. Germline CDR1 MNHEY, CDR2 SVGEGT.

This clone was seen at least ten times. The read stops 3 residues short of the end of the CDR3; the missing end is completed from the germline J gene. The rearrangement uses TRBV3-1 (or the pseudogene TRBV3-2) and TRBJ2-7; 10 positions match TRBD2. In germline, CDR1 is LGHDT, CDR2 YNNKEL (reference sequence). V lost 3 bases, J lost 2 bases, and 4 bases stayed unmatched. The CDR3 is 15 amino acids. This CDR3 is CASSQRTSGAYEQYF. The DNA read from the CDR3 is TGTGCCAGCAGCCAGCGGACTAGCGGAGCCTACGAG.

A remark on this clone: Read data end 3 residues before the CDR3 end; the end is taken from the germline J gene. The V and J genes are TRBV7-9 and TRBJ2-7, with D possibly being TRBD1 (6 bases). V lost 4 bases, J lost 6 bases, and 19 bases lay in between. The CDR3 length is 15 residues. Germline CDR1 reads SEHNR; CDR2 reads FQNEAQ (reference sequence). The CDR3 DNA, read in part, is TGTGCCAGCAGCTACTCCGGGACAAGGGCTGGCGAG. This gives the protein CASSYSGTRAGE. The CDR3, in full, reads CASSYSGTRAGEQYF.

This clone was recorded a few times. The read falls 3 residues short of the CDR3 end, and the missing part is taken from the germline J gene. The rearrangement links TRBV10-3 to TRBJ2-7, with 7 bases matching TRBD1. Losses at the gene ends were 6 bases for V and 2 bases for J; bases not matched to a gene: 7. The CDR3 is 14 amino acids. The germline V gene encodes CDR1 ENHRY and CDR2 SYGVKD. The CDR3 spells CAISGTVVTYEQYF. CDR3 DNA, as far as it was read: TGTGCCATCAGCGGGACAGTTGTTACCTACGAG.

This clone has just a few counts. The read terminates 3 residues ahead of where the CDR3 ends, so the germline J gene completes it. This chain uses TRBV7-2 with TRBJ1-5, with 7 bases matching TRBD1. The junction had 6 bases not matched to a gene; V was cut back by 8 bases and J by 2 bases. CDR1 and CDR2 from the germline V gene are SGHTA and FQGNSA. The CDR3 spans 14 residues. The part of the CDR3 DNA that was read is TGTGCCAGCGCCCAGGGGGTGGGCAATCAGCCC. It yields the protein CASAQGVGNQP. The full CDR3 protein reads CASAQGVGNQPQHF. The entire variable domain, with the rest obtained from reference TRBV7-2 and TRBJ1-5, is as follows: GAGVSQSPSNKVTEKGKDVELRCDPISGHTALYWYRQSLGQGLEFLIYFQGNSAPDKSGLPSDRFSAERTGGSVSTLTIQRTQQEDSAVYLCASAQGVGNQPQHFGDGTRLSIL.